This TCR beta chain stems from a study of PD-1 blockade in classical Hodgkin lymphoma. V gave up 0 bases and J gave up 1 base, with 10 bases separating them. The CDR3 is made up of 15 amino acids. Germline V CDR1 and CDR2: PRHDT, FYEKMQ (reference sequence). As for time point: newly diagnosed, previously untreated cHL patient sample. This table comes from immunoSEQ multiplex PCR, and its TCRdb copy is limited to in-frame clones, with some not included. The sample shows 20,000 to 25,000 clones, about 93% of them seen only once. This sequence was found in a human donor with classical Hodgkin lymphoma. Material: peripheral blood mononuclear cells (PBMCs). The genes are TRBV13 and TRBJ2-7; no firm D call. The CDR3 here is CASSLGDQPSYEQYF. DNA of the CDR3: TGTGCCAGCAGCTTAGGTGACCAACCTTCCTACGAGCAGTACTTC.